Given below is one TCR beta chain in context. This specimen belongs to a study of shared clonotypes between healthy human individuals. CDR1 is SGHRS and CDR2 is YFSETQ in the germline V gene. The CDR3 consists of 14 residues. The V gene lost 7 bases and the J gene lost 3 bases, with 14 bases spanning the gap. Produced via immunoSEQ multiplex PCR; TCRdb's table is partial and in-frame only. Counted here are approximately 1,500,000 clones, 98% occurring once; the ten biggest clones make up around 0.45%. Sample: naive CD4+ T cells sorted from blood. Subset defined: CD45RA+ positively selected. This receptor was identified in a man between 25 and 39 years old in good health. V usage is TRBV5-1 and J usage is TRBJ2-1; D ambiguous. DNA of the CDR3: TGCGCCAGCTCTACTGACCGTATCTACAATGAGCAGTTCTTC. Its protein is CASSTDRIYNEQFF.